Presented here are 18 T cell receptor beta chains from one specimen sequenced in a study of vaccination and CD4 T cells after COVID-19. Once obtained from cultured CD4+ T cells, the DNA was sequenced using the Oncomine TCR Beta short-read assay. TCRdb reanalysed the PCR reads using MiXCR and keeps one entry per CDR3 protein. Of thousands of distinct CDR3 sequences in the sample, approximately 55% were seen once. The treatment: roughly 10-day PBMC culture with coronavirus spike peptide pools or control peptides (ViraFEST assay). These receptors' antigens are unknown. The sequencing sample was made of CD4+ T cells from blood, cultured in vitro. These receptors originate from a human donor who had recovered from COVID-19.

This chain links TRBV12-3 or TRBV12-4 with TRBJ1-1; D gene ambiguous. There are 11 residues in the CDR3. Trimming removed 3 bases at V and 7 bases at J, with 6 bases between. CDR3 nucleotides: TGTGCCAGCAGTTTTCGGGGTGAAGCTTTCTTT. Protein sequence: CASSFRGEAFF.

This chain connects TRBV7-2 to TRBJ2-5, with 15 bases identical to TRBD2. Unmatched junction bases numbered 0, after V lost 0 bases and J lost 4 bases. The CDR3 has 16 residues. Germline-derived CDR1 and CDR2 are SGHTA and FQGNSA. The CDR3 region is CASSLAGLAGGETQYF. CDR3 coding DNA: TGTGCCAGCAGCTTAGCGGGACTAGCGGGGGGAGAGACCCAGTACTTC.

In DNA form, the CDR3 reads TGCAGTGCTAGAGCTGGCAGGGGTGGTGGAAATCAGCCCCAGCATTTT. It translates to CSARAGRGGGNQPQHF. V is TRBV20-1 and J is TRBJ1-5, with a tentative D call TRBD1 (6 bases). The V end was cut by 1 base, the J end by 4 bases, with 17 bases between. The CDR3 spans 16 residues. CDR1 and CDR2 from the germline V gene are DFQATT and SNEGSKA (reference sequence).

This clonotype was picked up a small number of times. The chain links TRBV4-3 to TRBJ1-2, with D possibly matching TRBD1 (5 bases). The CDR3 loop spans 15 amino acids. Trimming pared 0 bases from V and 2 bases from J, leaving 10 bases between. CDR1 LGHNA and CDR2 YSLEER come from the germline V gene. CDR3 protein: CASSQDPGVNYGYTF. Here the CDR3 DNA reads TGCGCCAGCAGCCAAGATCCGGGGGTCAACTATGGCTACACCTTC.

This clonotype has only a few counts. The chain carries TRBV7-8 and TRBJ1-2; D unresolved. This CDR3 region has 15 residues. In germline, CDR1 is SGHVS, CDR2 FQNEAQ. Trimming stripped 3 bases from V and 0 bases from J, with 11 bases between. The CDR3 loop is CASSFEGPPNYGYTF. Here the CDR3 DNA reads TGTGCCAGCAGCTTTGAGGGTCCCCCTAACTATGGCTACACCTTC.

The count of this clonotype is one. The genes are TRBV6-4 and TRBJ1-1; D is uncertain. With 3 bases removed from V and 2 bases from J, the gap between germline ends came to 13 bases. From germline, CDR1 is MRHNA and CDR2 SNTAGT. The CDR3 runs to 15 residues. The CDR3 protein is CASSETPRTNTEAFF. Written as DNA, the CDR3 is TGTGCCAGCAGTGAAACACCCCGGACTAACACTGAAGCTTTCTTT.

The table lists this clonotype with a few counts. The chain has TRBV19 and TRBJ1-1; no clear D gene. V lost 10 bases to trimming and J lost 0 bases, with 15 bases between them. The CDR3 runs to 14 residues. Per germline, CDR1 LNHDA and CDR2 SQIVND (reference sequence). CDR3 protein: CATNPLDMNTEAFF. DNA for the CDR3: TGTGCCACTAATCCATTAGACATGAACACTGAAGCTTTCTTT.

V gene TRBV18 combines with J gene TRBJ1-2; TRBD1 agrees at 7 bases. CDR1 is KGHSH, CDR2 LQKENI, per germline. CDR3 length: 16 residues. J was trimmed by 0 bases and V by 3 bases; bases with no gene match: 7. CDR3 coding DNA: TGTGCCAGCTCACCGACAGGGTTGGGTACTAACTATGGCTACACCTTC. It is translated as CASSPTGLGTNYGYTF. Supplemented by reference TRBV18 and TRBJ1-2, the full variable domain reads NAGVMQNPRHLVRRRGQEARLRCSPMKGHSHVYWYRQLPEEGLKFMVYLQKENIIDESGMPKERFSAEFPKEGPSILRIQQVVRGDSAAYFCASSPTGLGTNYGYTFGSGTRLTVV.

This clonotype came up a few times. This chain joins TRBV2 and TRBJ2-2; no clear D. CDR1 and CDR2 from the germline V gene are SNHLY and FYNNEI. The CDR3 covers 16 residues. Trimming left V 6 bases short and J 1 base short, with 15 bases between. The CDR3 sequence is CASRPDWIENTGELFF. The CDR3 nucleotides are TGTGCCAGCAGACCTGACTGGATCGAGAACACCGGGGAGCTGTTTTTT.

This chain links TRBV2 with TRBJ2-2, with a tentative D call TRBD2 (6 bases). This CDR3 spans 18 amino acids. The ends were cut back, 8 bases at V and 1 base at J, with 23 bases in the middle. Per germline, CDR1 SNHLY and CDR2 FYNNEI. CDR3 coding DNA: TGTGCCAGCCGGGGGTCAAGGGGAACCGGGGGGAACACCGGGGAGCTGTTTTTT. Translated: CASRGSRGTGGNTGELFF.

The chain links TRBV19 to TRBJ1-1, with a weak D call TRBD1 (5 bases). Trimming stripped 7 bases from V and 4 bases from J, with 19 bases between. The CDR3 covers 15 residues. CDR1 is LNHDA and CDR2 is SQIVND in the germline V gene (reference sequence). CDR3 sequence reads: CASTLPGTLGTEAFF. CDR3 sequence (DNA): TGTGCCAGTACCCTCCCGGGGACCTTAGGCACTGAAGCTTTCTTT.

The J gene is TRBJ2-7, the V gene TRBV5-4; tentatively, D is TRBD1 (5 bases). The CDR3 runs to 14 residues. V gave up 0 bases and J gave up 0 bases, with 7 bases separating them. The V gene's germline CDR1 is SGHNT and CDR2 YYREEE (reference sequence). This chain's CDR3 is CASSLEGISYEQYF. CDR3 DNA: TGTGCCAGCAGCTTGGAGGGGATCTCCTACGAGCAGTACTTC. Full variable domain (rest looked up from reference TRBV5-4 and TRBJ2-7): ETGVTQSPTHLIKTRGQQVTLRCSSQSGHNTVSWYQQALGQGPQFIFQYYREEENGRGNFPPRFSGLQFPNYSSELNVNALELDDSALYLCASSLEGISYEQYFGPGTRLTVT.

V is TRBV6-2 or TRBV6-3 and J is TRBJ1-5; D ambiguous. The CDR3 loop spans 15 amino acids. Trimming cost V 8 bases and J 0 bases, with 14 bases left between them. Germline CDR1 is MNHEY and CDR2 is SVGEGT. The DNA of the CDR3 is TGTGCCAGCCGAGTTGGGGTGTTTAGCAATCAGCCCCAGCATTTT. This gives the protein CASRVGVFSNQPQHF.

This clonotype was seen a few times. The gene calls are TRBV2 and TRBJ2-3; D remains ambiguous. The CDR3 runs 12 residues. Germline CDR1 SNHLY, CDR2 FYNNEI. Trimming cost V 6 bases and J 8 bases, with 12 bases left between them. CDR3 bases: TGTGCCAGCAGGGGCTTCGGTGGTACGCAGTATTTT. As protein: CASRGFGGTQYF. Looking up the rest from reference TRBV2 and TRBJ2-3 gives the full variable domain: EPEVTQTPSHQVTQMGQEVILRCVPISNHLYFYWYRQILGQKVEFLVSFYNNEISEKSEIFDDQFSVERPDGSNFTLKIRSTKLEDSAMYFCASRGFGGTQYFGPGTRLTVL.

This sequence joins TRBV11-2 and TRBJ1-1; D possibly corresponds to TRBD1 (6 bases). Trimming took 6 bases from V and 5 from J, leaving 16 bases between them. The CDR3 contains 14 residues. The germline V gene encodes CDR1 SGHAT and CDR2 FQNNGV. CDR3 amino acids: CASSPPFDRTEAFF. The CDR3 nucleotides read TGTGCCAGCAGTCCTCCTTTCGACAGGACTGAAGCTTTCTTT.

This clonotype occurred once. This sequence joins TRBV10-3 and TRBJ2-5; D might be TRBD1 (5 bases). Germline V gene lookup returns CDR1 ENHRY and CDR2 SYGVKD. This CDR3 spans 13 amino acids. Trimming took 5 bases from V and 4 from J, leaving 11 bases between them. CDR3 DNA: TGTGCCATCAGTCCAGGGTCAAGAGAGACCCAGTACTTC. Translated, it gives CAISPGSRETQYF.

By frequency in the sample, this clonotype is large. J is TRBJ2-2 and V is TRBV12-3 or TRBV12-4; D gene uncertain. This CDR3 region has 14 residues. V lost 6 bases to trimming and J lost 1 base, with 9 bases between them. CDR3 protein: CASSPIGNTGELFF. In DNA form, the CDR3 reads TGTGCCAGCAGCCCCATCGGGAACACCGGGGAGCTGTTTTTT.

This clonotype was seen only a few times. The chain links TRBV6-1 to TRBJ2-3; 15 bases line up with TRBD2. Germline CDR1 MNHNS, CDR2 SASEGT. V was pared by 5 bases and J by 0 bases, with 9 bases of the junction left unmatched. The CDR3 consists of 19 residues. The CDR3 region is CASSPVGTSGGTSTDTQYF. CDR3 bases: TGTGCCAGCAGTCCCGTCGGGACTAGCGGGGGGACGAGCACAGATACGCAGTATTTT.